This T cell receptor beta chain appears in the sequencing data of a study of shared clonotypes between healthy human individuals. The J segment lost 2 bases and the V segment lost 8 bases, leaving 5 bases of the junction unmatched. The CDR3 totals 13 residues. Germline V gene lookup returns CDR1 MDHEN and CDR2 SYDVKM. In the naive CD8 group, cells lacked CD45RO and were positively selected for CCR7, so terminally differentiated effector memory CD45RA+ cells were left out. Clones were read by immunoSEQ multiplex PCR, and TCRdb kept only the in-frame ones, dropping some. Of around 1,900,000 clones listed, just under 95% are singletons.

The TCR comes from a man aged 18 to 30 in good health. Some clones in this sample may be carry-over from other donors' samples. The chain uses TRBV28 and TRBJ2-7; 8 bases align to TRBD1. The specimen was naive CD8+ T cells from PBMCs. The CDR3 here is CASVPRGPYEQYF. CDR3 coding DNA: TGTGCCAGCGTGCCCAGGGGGCCCTACGAGCAGTACTTC.